One and the same sample provided the 7 T cell receptor beta chains below, sequenced in a study of CD8 T cells in Susac syndrome. It was with random hexamers that roughly 0.45 to 1 ug RNA was reverse transcribed. TCRdb reanalysed the immunoSEQ multiplex PCR reads using MiXCR and keeps one entry per CDR3 protein. Among approximately 100,000 distinct CDR3 sequences listed, about nine tenths were seen once. The sample taken for sequencing was CD4+ T cells from PBMCs. The receptors stem from a human donor in good health.

The chain is built from TRBV5-4 and TRBJ1-6; weak D call: TRBD1 (5 bases). The CDR3 length is 15 residues. CDR1 is SGHNT, CDR2 YYREEE, per germline (reference sequence). Trimming cost V 3 bases and J 5 bases, with 12 bases left between them. The CDR3 protein is CASSSGTRDNSPLHF. The CDR3 region has the DNA TGTGCCAGCAGCTCGGGGACTCGGGATAATTCACCCCTCCACTTT.

This clonotype has more than one count but fewer than ten. The junction does not match germline at one end; this may be a read error. This chain joins TRBV7-7 and TRBJ2-6, with D possibly matching TRBD1 (5 bases). Germline V gene data show CDR1 as SSHAT and CDR2 as FNYEAQ (reference sequence). The CDR3 runs to 15 residues. The chain's CDR3 is CASSLAGSGANVLTF. The CDR3 DNA follows: TGTGCTAGCAGCTTAGCAGGGTCCGGGGCCAACGTCCTGACTTTC. The whole variable domain, filled in from reference TRBV7-7 and TRBJ2-6, reads GAGVSQSPRYKVTKRGQDVTLRCDPISSHATLYWYQQALGQGPEFLTYFNYEAQPDKSGLPSDRFSAERPEGSISTLTIQRTEQRDSAMYRCASSLAGSGANVLTFGAGSRLTVL.

The V gene is TRBV7-9, the J gene TRBJ1-6, with D uncertain. V lost 5 bases and J 7 bases, leaving 18 bases between the germline ends. The CDR3 contains 16 residues. Germline V gene data show CDR1 as SEHNR and CDR2 as FQNEAQ (reference sequence). The CDR3 DNA reads TGTGCCAGCAGCCCCCGGGCAGACGGCGGAAATTCACCCCTCCACTTT. As protein: CASSPRADGGNSPLHF.

This chain uses TRBV12-3 or TRBV12-4 with TRBJ1-2, with D tentatively TRBD1 (5 bases). The V and J ends lost 8 bases and 8 bases respectively, with 18 bases between them. This CDR3 has 13 residues. The chain's CDR3 is CASAVQGGFGYTF. Written as DNA, the CDR3 is TGTGCCAGCGCCGTCCAGGGCGGCTTCGGCTACACCTTC.

This chain uses TRBV7-2 with TRBJ2-4; D may be TRBD1 (6 bases). This CDR3 region has 15 residues. The V gene's germline CDR1 is SGHTA and CDR2 FQGNSA. Trimming stripped 7 bases from V and 3 bases from J, with 16 bases between. CDR3 amino acids: CASTDRKGGKNIQYF. The CDR3 region has the DNA TGTGCCAGCACTGACAGGAAAGGAGGCAAAAACATTCAGTACTTC.

This clonotype was seen just once. The chain carries TRBV7-9 and TRBJ2-1; TRBD2 matches 7 bases. V was pared by 1 base and J by 2 bases, with 11 bases of the junction left unmatched. CDR3 size: 18 residues. Germline values: CDR1 SEHNR, CDR2 FQNEAQ (reference sequence). The chain's CDR3 is CASSLGTSVIVTYNEQFF. The CDR3 bases are TGTGCCAGCAGCTTAGGAACTAGCGTGATTGTAACCTACAATGAGCAGTTCTTC.

The V and J genes are TRBV10-3 and TRBJ1-1; D possibly corresponds to TRBD1 (5 bases). From germline, CDR1 is ENHRY and CDR2 SYGVKD. Trimming shortened V by 0 bases and J by 5 bases, and 16 bases separated the two germline ends. This CDR3 spans 16 amino acids. The CDR3 nucleotides read TGTGCCATCAGTGAGTCCGCAGGGCTAAAGGGAACTGAAGCTTTCTTT. Its protein is CAISESAGLKGTEAFF.